Below, 29 T cell receptor beta chains from the same sample are listed, as sequenced in a study of T cells in Graves' hyperthyroidism and ophthalmopathy. Researchers amplified the TCR beta CDR3 regions from RNA transcripts. Carried out on the TCR CDR3, a first-round RT-PCR used the HTBI primer set. A single record per CDR3 protein comes from TCRdb applying MiXCR to the multiplex PCR reads. The table includes some 600,000 distinct CDR3 sequences, about 15% detected once. The sequenced sample was blood. Receptors originate from a woman under 40 with Graves' hyperthyroidism that later progressed to Graves' ophthalmopathy.

This clonotype showed up many times. This chain links TRBV30 with TRBJ2-3; D gene unclear. CDR3 size: 14 residues. V lost 2 bases to trimming and J lost 2 bases, with 11 bases between them. CDR1 and CDR2 from the germline V gene are GTSNPN and SVGIG (reference sequence). The CDR3 spells CAWSTAIHTDTQYF. In DNA form, the CDR3 reads TGTGCCTGGAGTACGGCGATACACACAGATACGCAGTATTTT.

The chain joins TRBV18 to TRBJ2-7; D uncertain. The CDR3 extends over 14 amino acids. Per germline, CDR1 KGHSH and CDR2 LQKENI. The germline V and J ends were trimmed by 1 base and 1 base, with 8 bases remaining between them. This chain's CDR3 is CASSPLADSYEQYF. The CDR3, as DNA: TGTGCCAGCTCACCACTCGCAGATTCCTACGAGCAGTACTTC. Full variable domain (rest looked up from reference TRBV18 and TRBJ2-7): NAGVMQNPRHLVRRRGQEARLRCSPMKGHSHVYWYRQLPEEGLKFMVYLQKENIIDESGMPKERFSAEFPKEGPSILRIQQVVRGDSAAYFCASSPLADSYEQYFGPGTRLTVT.

This clonotype was seen at least ten times. The chain is built from TRBV20-1 and TRBJ2-7, with a possible D match to TRBD1 (7 bases). The V end was cut by 0 bases, the J end by 2 bases, with 14 bases between. This CDR3 has 15 amino acids. Germline V gives CDR1 DFQATT, CDR2 SNEGSKA (reference sequence). CDR3 sequence reads: CSARERSGGTYEQYF. The CDR3 DNA reads as TGCAGTGCTAGAGAGAGGTCAGGGGGGACCTACGAGCAGTACTTC.

There are many counts of this clonotype. This chain uses TRBV11-3 with TRBJ1-1; D ambiguous. With 5 bases removed from V and 1 base from J, the gap between germline ends came to 20 bases. The CDR3 extends over 17 amino acids. Germline CDR1 is SGHNT and CDR2 is YENEEA. CDR3 coding DNA: TGTGCCAGCAGCAGCTCCGGTAAAGTCCGCGAGAACACTGAAGCTTTCTTT. Amino acids: CASSSSGKVRENTEAFF.

This clonotype has a count of ten or more. The J gene is TRBJ1-5, the V gene TRBV27; D is possibly TRBD1 (5 bases). Germline V lookup: CDR1 MNHEY, CDR2 SMNVEV (reference sequence). The CDR3 length is 14 residues. V dropped 4 bases and J dropped 4 bases, with 11 bases sitting between them. The CDR3, as DNA: TGTGCCAGCAGTTCTCGACAGTTTAATCAGCCCCAGCATTTT. Encoded protein: CASSSRQFNQPQHF.

The genes are TRBV7-9 and TRBJ2-7; no clear D gene. CDR1 and CDR2 (germline): SEHNR, FQNEAQ (reference sequence). CDR3 length: 14 residues. V was trimmed by 5 bases and J by 3 bases, leaving 14 bases between them. CDR3 in amino acids: CASSGHTKNYEQYF. The CDR3 bases are TGTGCCAGCAGCGGCCACACCAAAAACTACGAGCAGTACTTC.

The table lists this clonotype with many counts. The rearrangement uses TRBV2 and TRBJ2-2; TRBD1 is a possible D gene (6 bases). Deletions cut 6 bases from V and 5 bases from J, with 13 bases between. Germline CDR1 SNHLY, CDR2 FYNNEI. There are 14 residues in the CDR3. In DNA form, the CDR3 reads TGTGCCAGCAGAGGGGGATCGGAGACCGGGGAGCTGTTTTTT. This sequence encodes CASRGGSETGELFF.

The table lists this clonotype with many counts. This chain uses TRBV20-1 with TRBJ1-3, with 7 bases aligning to TRBD1. Germline CDR1 and CDR2: DFQATT and SNEGSKA (reference sequence). V gave up 1 base and J gave up 1 base; unmatched junction bases: 1. This CDR3 has 14 amino acids. CDR3 DNA sequence: TGCAGTGCTAGAGTGGGACAGTCTGGAAACACCATATATTTT. Amino acid sequence: CSARVGQSGNTIYF.

This clonotype was observed a few times. The chain has TRBV4-1 and TRBJ2-7; 9 bases map to TRBD1. Per germline, CDR1 MGHRA and CDR2 YSYEKL. The CDR3 extends over 15 amino acids. The trim removed 6 bases at V and 4 bases at J, leaving 10 bases unmatched. CDR3 residues: CASRKGPGQGYEQYF. CDR3 DNA: TGCGCCAGCAGAAAGGGACCGGGACAGGGTTACGAGCAGTACTTC.

This clonotype was detected only a few times. The rearrangement uses TRBV6-1 and TRBJ2-7, with TRBD1 as a possible D gene (5 bases). The CDR3 spans 12 residues. V was shortened by 5 bases and J by 6 bases, with 11 bases between the two germline ends. Germline V lookup: CDR1 MNHNS, CDR2 SASEGT. In DNA form, the CDR3 reads TGTGCCAGCAGTTCATTCCAGGGCGAGCAGTACTTC. Translated: CASSSFQGEQYF.

This clonotype was counted only a few times. The chain is built from TRBV4-1 and TRBJ2-5; possible D gene TRBD2, 5 bases. The CDR3 length is 14 residues. Germline-derived CDR1 and CDR2 are MGHRA and YSYEKL. The V end lost 4 bases, the J end lost 3 bases, and 12 bases lay between the germline ends. The CDR3 sequence: CASSLAPGEETQYF. DNA of the CDR3: TGCGCCAGCAGCCTGGCGCCCGGGGAAGAGACCCAGTACTTC.

This clonotype was detected only a few times. The chain carries TRBV11-1 and TRBJ2-6; TRBD1 might be the D (7 bases). The CDR3 is 17 amino acids. V lost 5 bases to trimming and J lost 2 bases, with 16 bases between them. Germline values: CDR1 SGHAT, CDR2 FQDESV (reference sequence). CDR3 in amino acids: CASSAGGGGTGANVLTF. The CDR3 DNA is TGTGCCAGCAGCGCCGGAGGGGGCGGCACTGGGGCCAACGTCCTGACTTTC. The variable domain in full, with the rest retrieved from reference TRBV11-1 and TRBJ2-6, is EAEVAQSPRYKITEKSQAVAFWCDPISGHATLYWYRQILGQGPELLVQFQDESVVDDSQLPKDRFSAERLKGVDSTLKIQPAELGDSAMYLCASSAGGGGTGANVLTFGAGSRLTVL.

J is TRBJ1-4 and V is TRBV7-9, with TRBD1 matching 9 bases. The CDR3 is 15 amino acids. In germline, CDR1 is SEHNR, CDR2 FQNEAQ (reference sequence). After removal of 5 bases from V and 6 bases from J, the junction contained 7 bases not matched to a gene. The CDR3 nucleotides are TGTGCCAGCAGCCTGGGGGACAGGGCATATGAAAAACTGTTTTTT. This encodes CASSLGDRAYEKLFF.

This clonotype was found a few times. CDR3 in amino acids: CASSTDRGRDTQYF. In nucleotides, the CDR3 is TGCGCCAGCAGCACGGACAGGGGCCGAGATACGCAGTATTTT. J is TRBJ2-3 and V is TRBV5-1; 9 bases match TRBD1. CDR3 length: 14 amino acids. The V gene's germline CDR1 is SGHRS and CDR2 YFSETQ. V shed 4 bases, J shed 5 bases, and the junction held 5 bases outside the gene matches.

This clonotype was found many times. The genes are TRBV6-1 and TRBJ1-6; no clear D. This CDR3 is 13 amino acids long. V was trimmed by 6 bases and J by 7 bases, leaving 10 bases between them. CDR1 MNHNS and CDR2 SASEGT come from the germline V gene. Here the CDR3 DNA reads TGTGCCAGCAGCCACGACGACAATTCACCCCTCCACTTT. Translated: CASSHDDNSPLHF.

This chain connects TRBV30 to TRBJ1-2; 7 nucleotides align to TRBD1. V lost 2 bases, J lost 8 bases, and 5 bases stayed unmatched. In germline, CDR1 is GTSNPN, CDR2 SVGIG (reference sequence). The CDR3 consists of 12 residues. CDR3 region: CAWSSTGPGYTF. As DNA, the CDR3 is TGTGCCTGGAGTTCGACAGGGCCCGGCTACACCTTC.

This clonotype has more than one count but fewer than ten. This chain joins TRBV4-2 and TRBJ1-1; unclear D gene. V was pared by 1 base and J by 7 bases, with 22 bases between. In germline, CDR1 is LGHNA, CDR2 YNFKEQ. This CDR3 is built from 17 residues. The CDR3, as DNA: TGTGCCAGCAGCCAAGTTGAATTTACCCCCGGTGGGATTGAAGCTTTCTTT. Its protein product is CASSQVEFTPGGIEAFF.

This clonotype was counted ten times or more. V is TRBV12-3 or TRBV12-4 and J is TRBJ1-2; the match to TRBD1 covers 8 bases. CDR3 size: 12 residues. Germline trimming cut 8 bases from V and 2 bases from J; bases unmatched to any gene: 1. CDR3 region: CASRQGNYGYTF. The CDR3 DNA is TGTGCCAGCCGACAGGGGAACTATGGCTACACCTTC.

This clonotype was seen a few times. The gene calls are TRBV10-3 and TRBJ2-5; maybe TRBD1 (5 bases). Trimming shortened V by 8 bases and J by 3 bases, and 13 bases separated the two germline ends. Germline CDR1 is ENHRY and CDR2 is SYGVKD. There are 13 residues in the CDR3. The CDR3 region has the DNA TGTGCCATCCAACGGGCAGGGAAAGAGACCCAGTACTTC. Protein: CAIQRAGKETQYF.

This clonotype was counted at least ten times. One end of the junction does not line up with germline, which may come from a read error. In DNA form, the CDR3 reads TGTGCCACCAGCAGGGACAGGGAGGGAGGCCAGCCCCAACATTTT. The encoded protein is CATSRDREGGQPQHF. The chain has TRBV15 and TRBJ1-5; 8 bases map to TRBD1. Germline loops: CDR1 LNHNV, CDR2 YYDKDF (reference sequence). The CDR3 loop spans 15 amino acids.

This clonotype was observed a handful of times. V usage is TRBV6-1 and J usage is TRBJ2-2; 12 nucleotides agree with TRBD2. Germline CDR1 reads MNHNS; CDR2 reads SASEGT. The CDR3 is 17 residues long. V shed 5 bases and J 7 bases; nucleotides not matched to a gene: 11. Here the CDR3 DNA reads TGTGCCAGCAGTCTCCCACTAGCGGGAGGCGGGGTCGGGGAGCTGTTTTTT. Amino acid sequence: CASSLPLAGGGVGELFF.

This clonotype occurred many times. The chain recombines TRBV30 with TRBJ1-5; D is undetermined. This CDR3 is built from 13 residues. The germline V and J ends were trimmed by 3 bases and 6 bases, with 12 bases remaining between them. Germline CDR1 GTSNPN, CDR2 SVGIG (reference sequence). This CDR3 is CAWSAGDSQPQHF. The CDR3 DNA follows: TGTGCCTGGAGCGCTGGGGATAGTCAGCCCCAGCATTTT.

On this clonotype itself: A clone one base away is much larger, so this may be a read error. The V and J genes are TRBV2 and TRBJ1-4, with D perhaps TRBD1 (5 bases). CDR3 size: 14 residues. V was shortened by 1 base and J by 10 bases, with 13 bases between the two germline ends. The germline V gene has CDR1 SNHLY and CDR2 FYNNEI. CDR3 in DNA: TGTGCCAGCAGTGAAGGTACGGGGGAAGGAAAACTGTTTTTT. Amino acids: CASSEGTGEGKLFF.

This clonotype was found many times. The V gene is TRBV28, the J gene TRBJ1-1; D might be TRBD1 (5 bases). The germline gives CDR1 MDHEN, CDR2 SYDVKM. This CDR3 has 15 amino acids. The V gene lost 3 bases and the J gene lost 0 bases, with 11 bases spanning the gap. In DNA, the CDR3 is TGTGCCAGCAGTTTCCTGCCAGGGATGAACACTGAAGCTTTCTTT. Translated, it gives CASSFLPGMNTEAFF.

Of note for this clonotype: A read error is possible here, since a much larger clone lies one base away. The chain links TRBV4-1 to TRBJ2-7, with D unresolved. V was cut by 5 bases and J by 3 bases, with 20 bases left in between. The CDR3 spans 16 residues. Germline V gene data show CDR1 as MGHRA and CDR2 as YSYEKL. The CDR3 DNA reads TGCGCCAGCAGCAGCGTCCTGCGAAAAGTCGTCTACGAGCAGTACTTC. Residues: CASSSVLRKVVYEQYF.

The chain couples TRBV20-1 to TRBJ2-5, with 8 nucleotides matching TRBD2. Germline CDR1 is DFQATT and CDR2 is SNEGSKA (reference sequence). V lost 7 bases to trimming and J lost 0 bases; unmatched junction nucleotides: 13. The length of the CDR3 is 16 residues. The DNA for the CDR3 is TGCAGTGTTCAGAAACCGGATAGCGGGAACCAAGAGACCCAGTACTTC. Translation gives CSVQKPDSGNQETQYF.

This clonotype has at least ten counts. The genes are TRBV2 and TRBJ2-4, with 10 bases that match TRBD1. Per germline, CDR1 SNHLY and CDR2 FYNNEI. V lost 6 bases to trimming and J lost 7 bases; unmatched junction nucleotides: 0. The CDR3 consists of 12 residues. Here the CDR3 DNA reads TGTGCCAGCAGGGGACAGGGGAACATTCAGTACTTC. The encoded protein is CASRGQGNIQYF.

This clonotype has a count of ten or more. The chain couples TRBV7-9 to TRBJ2-7; perhaps TRBD1 as D (5 bases). Germline V CDR1 and CDR2: SEHNR, FQNEAQ (reference sequence). Trimming took 1 base from V and 5 from J, leaving 12 bases between them. The CDR3 covers 14 residues. Written as DNA, the CDR3 is TGTGCCAGCAGCTTAGTAGGGGAAGCCCACGAGCAGTACTTC. This translates into CASSLVGEAHEQYF. Drawing the rest from reference TRBV7-9 and TRBJ2-7, the complete variable domain is DTGVSQNPRHKITKRGQNVTFRCDPISEHNRLYWYRQTLGQGPEFLTYFQNEAQLEKSRLLSDRFSAERPKGSFSTLEIQRTEQGDSAMYLCASSLVGEAHEQYFGPGTRLTVT.

This chain connects TRBV14 to TRBJ2-7, with D possibly being TRBD1 or TRBD2 (5 bases each). From germline, CDR1 is SGHDN and CDR2 FVKESK. The CDR3 contains 12 residues. V lost 4 bases and J lost 7, with 11 bases in between. The CDR3 DNA follows: TGTGCCAGCAGCCGGGGACGTCTGGAGCAGTACTTC. Its protein product is CASSRGRLEQYF.